This T cell receptor (beta chain) was sequenced for a study of blood T cell repertoires in COVID-19. Clones were sequenced by immunoSEQ multiplex PCR, and TCRdb holds only the in-frame ones, with some missing. The table records 250,000 or so clones, approximately 80% of them present only once. Grouping used clinical history reported by participants in a survey and questionnaire. Germline assignment: CDR1 SGHTA and CDR2 FQGNSA. The CDR3 totals 15 residues. V was pared by 2 bases and J by 3 bases, with 4 bases of the junction left unmatched. The chain links TRBV7-2 to TRBJ2-7; 10 bases map to TRBD2. The sequencing input was PBMCs or T cells enriched from blood (not recorded which). The receptor was derived from a man aged 60 to 75 who had recovered from COVID-19. The CDR3 reads CASSLIAGGIYEQYF. The CDR3, as DNA: TGTGCCAGCAGCTTAATAGCGGGGGGTATCTACGAGCAGTACTTC.